The 20 T cell receptor beta chains in this list originate from one sample, sequenced in a study of T cells in Graves' hyperthyroidism and ophthalmopathy. TCR beta CDR3 sequences were amplified from RNA transcripts. When the TCR CDR3 underwent first-round RT-PCR, the HTBI primer set was used. TCRdb fed the multiplex PCR reads into MiXCR, producing one record per CDR3 protein. This sample carries some 570,000 distinct CDR3 sequences, about 15% of them seen once, and the ten largest clones take approximately 15%. The sample was blood. The receptors derive from a woman between 18 and 29 years old with Graves' ophthalmopathy.

This clonotype was observed many times. The chain joins TRBV30 to TRBJ1-1; D remains unclear. Deletions cut 5 bases from V and 9 bases from J, with 22 bases between. The germline V gene encodes CDR1 GTSNPN and CDR2 SVGIG (reference sequence). This CDR3 has 14 amino acids. CDR3 DNA: TGTGCCTGGGTATTCCTCGCCGCTCCAGCCCAAGCTTTCTTT. This translates into CAWVFLAAPAQAFF.

The V gene is TRBV5-1, the J gene TRBJ2-2, with 9 nucleotides matching TRBD1. Germline assignment: CDR1 SGHRS and CDR2 YFSETQ. This CDR3 spans 14 amino acids. V shed 4 bases and J 5 bases; nucleotides not matched to a gene: 3. CDR3 DNA: TGCGCCAGCAGCGGGACAGGGCGTACCGGGGAGCTGTTTTTT. It translates to CASSGTGRTGELFF.

The chain combines TRBV7-8 with TRBJ1-5; 7 bases map to TRBD1. Trimming at V came to 8 bases and at J to 6 bases, leaving 16 bases not matched to a gene. The germline V gene has CDR1 SGHVS and CDR2 FQNEAQ. This CDR3 has 16 amino acids. CDR3 nucleotide sequence: TGTGCCAGCGGCACTCACCAGGGGGTAGGGGGTCAGCCCCAGCATTTT. Residues: CASGTHQGVGGQPQHF.

The chain links TRBV7-2 to TRBJ2-1; the D call may be TRBD1 or TRBD2 (5 bases each). The CDR3 runs 14 residues. Trimming removed 10 bases from V and 5 bases from J, with 18 bases in between. Germline lookup yields CDR1 SGHTA and CDR2 FQGNSA. The CDR3 DNA sequence: TGTGCCATCAAACCGGGACCTCCCCACAATGAGCAGTTCTTC. This encodes CAIKPGPPHNEQFF.

This clonotype occurred many times. This chain uses TRBV13 with TRBJ1-6; the D gene is possibly TRBD1 (6 bases). Germline CDR1 is PRHDT and CDR2 is FYEKMQ (reference sequence). This CDR3 region has 14 residues. V gave up 4 bases and J gave up 10 bases, with 14 bases separating them. CDR3 residues: CASSSTGLDSPLHF. CDR3 coding DNA: TGTGCCAGCAGCTCAACAGGGTTAGACTCACCCCTCCACTTT.

This chain links TRBV28 with TRBJ2-1; 12 positions agree with TRBD2. The CDR3 has 16 amino acids. Germline CDR1 is MDHEN and CDR2 is SYDVKM. Trimming at V came to 5 bases and at J to 8 bases, leaving 10 bases not matched to a gene. The CDR3 sequence is CASSPLTSGSMYEQFF. The CDR3, as DNA: TGTGCCAGCAGTCCACTGACTAGCGGGAGTATGTATGAGCAGTTCTTC.

The chain joins TRBV29-1 to TRBJ1-4; D gene unclear. The CDR3 consists of 16 residues. The ends were cut back, 1 base at V and 0 bases at J, with 12 bases in the middle. Looked up from germline, CDR1 is SQVTM and CDR2 is ANQGSEA. CDR3 in DNA: TGCAGCGTTGAAGTGCCCCATATGGCAACTAATGAAAAACTGTTTTTT. It codes for CSVEVPHMATNEKLFF.

In its sample, this clonotype was seen a few times. The chain recombines TRBV6-1 with TRBJ1-3; D is possibly TRBD1 (6 bases). The germline V gene encodes CDR1 MNHNS and CDR2 SASEGT. The CDR3 spans 17 residues. Trimming pared 2 bases from V and 2 bases from J, leaving 16 bases between. CDR3 sequence (DNA): TGTGCCAGCAGTGAAATTTTCGCAGGGGCCGCTGGAAACACCATATATTTT. Amino acid sequence: CASSEIFAGAAGNTIYF.

As regards this clonotype: Since the CDR3 does not end with the conserved phenylalanine or tryptophan, this likely comes from a read error. This chain connects TRBV7-3 to TRBJ2-3, with TRBD2 as a possible D gene (5 bases). The CDR3 is 13 amino acids. V lost 2 bases and J 5 bases, leaving 8 bases between the germline ends. Germline CDR1 SGHTA, CDR2 FQGTGA. Here the CDR3 reads CASSLVARDTQYL. The CDR3 nucleotides are TGTGCCAGCAGCTTAGTAGCGCGAGATACGCAGTATCTT.

This clonotype was observed at least ten times. This chain connects TRBV28 to TRBJ2-2; 10 nucleotides agree with TRBD1. Trimming at V came to 4 bases and at J to 5 bases, leaving 7 bases not matched to a gene. Germline lookup yields CDR1 MDHEN and CDR2 SYDVKM. This CDR3 region has 16 residues. CDR3 in DNA: TGTGCCAGCAGTTCCCCCGACAGGGGGCCGACCGGGGAGCTGTTTTTT. Translated: CASSSPDRGPTGELFF.

The gene calls are TRBV5-1 and TRBJ2-7; no reliable D call. The V gene's germline CDR1 is SGHRS and CDR2 YFSETQ. The V and J ends lost 0 bases and 6 bases respectively, with 10 bases between them. The CDR3 extends over 13 amino acids. The CDR3 is CASSLVGRSEQYF. In DNA form, the CDR3 reads TGCGCCAGCAGCTTGGTAGGCAGGAGCGAGCAGTACTTC.

This clonotype was observed at least ten times. The chain links TRBV10-1 to TRBJ2-7, with D perhaps TRBD1 (6 bases). Germline assignment: CDR1 WNHNN and CDR2 SYGVQD (reference sequence). Trimming removed 4 bases from V and 6 bases from J, with 19 bases in between. The CDR3 contains 15 residues. The CDR3 DNA is TGCGCCAGCAGTGCTACTAACAGGGAAGTGGGCGAGCAGTACTTC. The encoded protein is CASSATNREVGEQYF.

This clonotype was detected only a few times. The genes are TRBV6-1 and TRBJ1-1; the D is unclear. CDR1 is MNHNS, CDR2 SASEGT, per germline. The V and J ends lost 7 bases and 1 base respectively, with 13 bases between them. The CDR3 runs 14 residues. The CDR3 loop is CASTQGPQNTEAFF. CDR3 sequence (DNA): TGTGCCAGCACCCAAGGGCCACAGAACACTGAAGCTTTCTTT.

This clonotype was counted ten times or more. The chain combines TRBV7-3 with TRBJ2-1; 9 bases match TRBD2. CDR3 length: 15 amino acids. J lost 7 bases, V lost 5 bases, and 9 bases had no gene match. Germline CDR1 is SGHTA and CDR2 is FQGTGA. The DNA for the CDR3 is TGTGCCAGCAGCGCAGATAGCGGGGGTTATAATGAGCAGTTCTTC. It encodes CASSADSGGYNEQFF.

This clonotype was seen at least ten times. V gene TRBV5-1 combines with J gene TRBJ2-7; 9 bases align to TRBD1. Germline V gene lookup returns CDR1 SGHRS and CDR2 YFSETQ. The CDR3 length is 19 residues. The V and J ends lost 4 bases and 2 bases, in that order; junction bases with no gene match: 19. As DNA, the CDR3 is TGCGCCAGCAGCCCGGGGACAGGGTTTAGGCCGAAGGGTGCCTACGAGCAGTACTTC. As protein: CASSPGTGFRPKGAYEQYF.

This clonotype was seen a few times. A much bigger clone sits one base away, suggesting this may be a read error. The rearrangement uses TRBV14 and TRBJ2-5, with D perhaps TRBD1 or TRBD2 (5 bases each). Deletions cut 0 bases from V and 7 bases from J, with 18 bases between. The germline CDR1 and CDR2 sequences are SGHDN and FVKESK. The CDR3 is made up of 16 amino acids. In DNA form, the CDR3 reads TGTGCCAGCAGCCAAGACGTGGGGGTAGCGTGGGGGACCCAGTACTTC. Translated, it gives CASSQDVGVAWGTQYF.

The rearrangement links TRBV7-9 to TRBJ1-5; TRBD1 matches at 7 bases. The V segment lost 5 bases and the J segment 2 bases; nucleotides outside the gene matches: 6. CDR1 is SEHNR and CDR2 is FQNEAQ in the germline V gene (reference sequence). There are 15 residues in the CDR3. The CDR3 bases are TGTGCCAGCAGCAGAGGCGGACAGGGCAATCAGCCCCAGCATTTT. The encoded protein is CASSRGGQGNQPQHF. The full variable domain, in which reference TRBV7-9 and TRBJ1-5 provide the parts outside the CDR3, is DTGVSQNPRHKITKRGQNVTFRCDPISEHNRLYWYRQTLGQGPEFLTYFQNEAQLEKSRLLSDRFSAERPKGSFSTLEIQRTEQGDSAMYLCASSRGGQGNQPQHFGDGTRLSIL.

The chain uses TRBV10-3 and TRBJ1-2, with a weak D call TRBD1 (6 bases). V lost 2 bases to trimming and J lost 3 bases, with 13 bases between them. CDR1 is ENHRY, CDR2 SYGVKD, per germline. The length of the CDR3 is 15 residues. The CDR3 spells CAISEQRRGDYGYTF. The CDR3 nucleotides are TGTGCCATCAGTGAGCAGCGAAGGGGGGACTATGGCTACACCTTC.

Ten or more counts support this clonotype. The DNA for the CDR3 is TGCAGTGTGCACCCTCCCGGACAGGAGTCGACCCAGTACTTC. Amino acid sequence: CSVHPPGQESTQYF. This chain joins TRBV20-1 and TRBJ2-5; TRBD1 matches at 7 bases. Germline-derived CDR1 and CDR2 are DFQATT and SNEGSKA (reference sequence). V lost 7 bases, J lost 7 bases, and 15 bases stayed unmatched. This CDR3 has 14 residues.

The chain carries TRBV20-1 and TRBJ1-2; 7 bases are a match to TRBD1. Germline assignment: CDR1 DFQATT and CDR2 SNEGSKA (reference sequence). This CDR3 has 14 amino acids. With V trimmed by 2 bases and J by 4 bases, 7 bases remained unmatched. The CDR3 reads CSARSPGQIYGYTF. The DNA of the CDR3 is TGCAGTGCTAGATCTCCGGGACAGATCTATGGCTACACCTTC.